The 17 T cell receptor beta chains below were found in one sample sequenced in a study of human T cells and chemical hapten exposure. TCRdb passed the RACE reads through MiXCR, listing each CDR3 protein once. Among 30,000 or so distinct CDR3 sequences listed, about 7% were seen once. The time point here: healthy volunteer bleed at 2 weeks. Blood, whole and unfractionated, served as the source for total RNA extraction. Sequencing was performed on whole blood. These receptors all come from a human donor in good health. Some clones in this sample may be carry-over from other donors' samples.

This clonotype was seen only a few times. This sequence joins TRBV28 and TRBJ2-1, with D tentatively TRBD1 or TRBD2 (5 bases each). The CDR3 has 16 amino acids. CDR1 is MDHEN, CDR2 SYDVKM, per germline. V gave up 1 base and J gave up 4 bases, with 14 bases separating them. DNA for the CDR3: TGTGCCAGCAGTTTATTTAGGCCGGGACGTTACAATGAGCAGTTCTTC. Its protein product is CASSLFRPGRYNEQFF.

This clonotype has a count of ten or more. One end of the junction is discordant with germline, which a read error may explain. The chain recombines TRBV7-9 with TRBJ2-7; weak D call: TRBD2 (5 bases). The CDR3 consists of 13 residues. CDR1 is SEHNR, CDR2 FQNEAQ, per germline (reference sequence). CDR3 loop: CASSLESGALSDF. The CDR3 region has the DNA TGTGCCAGCAGCTTAGAGAGCGGAGCGTTGTCGGACTTC.

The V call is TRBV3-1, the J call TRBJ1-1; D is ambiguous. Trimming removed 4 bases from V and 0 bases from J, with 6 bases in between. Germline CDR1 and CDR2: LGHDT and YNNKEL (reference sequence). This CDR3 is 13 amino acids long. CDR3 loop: CASSPTVNTEAFF. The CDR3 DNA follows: TGTGCCAGCAGCCCGACGGTGAACACTGAAGCTTTCTTT.

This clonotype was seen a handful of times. As DNA, the CDR3 is TGCGCCAGCCATACGGGGCGCGTGAACACTGAAGCTTTCTTT. Protein sequence: CASHTGRVNTEAFF. This chain connects TRBV5-1 to TRBJ1-1, with D perhaps TRBD1 (5 bases). The V gene lost 7 bases and the J gene lost 0 bases, with 13 bases spanning the gap. CDR3 length equals 14 residues. Germline values: CDR1 SGHRS, CDR2 YFSETQ.

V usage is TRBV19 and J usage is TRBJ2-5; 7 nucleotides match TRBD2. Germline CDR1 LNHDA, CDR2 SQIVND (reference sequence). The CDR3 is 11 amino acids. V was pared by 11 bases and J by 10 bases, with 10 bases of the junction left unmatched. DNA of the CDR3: TGTGCCTCAGGACTAGGCGGGGACCAGTACTTC. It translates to CASGLGGDQYF.

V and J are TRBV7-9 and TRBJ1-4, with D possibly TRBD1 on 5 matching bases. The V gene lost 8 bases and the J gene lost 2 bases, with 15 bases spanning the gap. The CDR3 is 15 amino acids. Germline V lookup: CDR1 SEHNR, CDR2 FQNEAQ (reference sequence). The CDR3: CASGYLGATNEKLFF. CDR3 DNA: TGTGCCAGCGGCTACCTAGGGGCGACTAATGAAAAACTGTTTTTT.

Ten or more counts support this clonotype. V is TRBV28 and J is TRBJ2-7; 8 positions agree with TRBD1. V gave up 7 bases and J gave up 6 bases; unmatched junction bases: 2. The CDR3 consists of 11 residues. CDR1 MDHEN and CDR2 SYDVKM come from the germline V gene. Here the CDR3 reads CASMDRAEQYF. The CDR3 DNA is TGTGCCAGCATGGACAGGGCCGAGCAGTACTTC.

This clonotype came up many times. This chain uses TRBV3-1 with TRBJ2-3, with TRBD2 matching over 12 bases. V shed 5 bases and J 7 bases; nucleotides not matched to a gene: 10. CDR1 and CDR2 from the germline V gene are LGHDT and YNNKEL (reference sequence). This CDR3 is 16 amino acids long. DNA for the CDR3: TGTGCCAGCAGCTCTTCGACTAGCGGGAGTAGAAATACGCAGTATTTT. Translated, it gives CASSSSTSGSRNTQYF.

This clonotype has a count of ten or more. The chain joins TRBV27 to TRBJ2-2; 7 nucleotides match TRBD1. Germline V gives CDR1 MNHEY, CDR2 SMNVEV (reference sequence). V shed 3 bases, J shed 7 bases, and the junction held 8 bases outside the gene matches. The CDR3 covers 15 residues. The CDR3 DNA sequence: TGTGCCAGCAGTTTCGTCCCAGGGGGACACGGGGAGCTGTTTTTT. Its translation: CASSFVPGGHGELFF.

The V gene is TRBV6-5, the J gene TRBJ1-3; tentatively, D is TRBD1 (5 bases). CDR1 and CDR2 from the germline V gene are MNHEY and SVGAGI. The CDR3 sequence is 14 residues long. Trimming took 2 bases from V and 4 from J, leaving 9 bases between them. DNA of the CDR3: TGTGCCAGCAGTTACGGTCCAGGGGGAAACACCATATATTTT. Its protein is CASSYGPGGNTIYF.

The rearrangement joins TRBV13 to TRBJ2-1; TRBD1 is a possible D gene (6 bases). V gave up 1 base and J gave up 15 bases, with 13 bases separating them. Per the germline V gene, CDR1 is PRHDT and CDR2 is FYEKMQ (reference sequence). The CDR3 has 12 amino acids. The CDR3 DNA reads TGTGCCAGCAGCTTAGACGAAACAGGGACGTTCTTC. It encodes CASSLDETGTFF.

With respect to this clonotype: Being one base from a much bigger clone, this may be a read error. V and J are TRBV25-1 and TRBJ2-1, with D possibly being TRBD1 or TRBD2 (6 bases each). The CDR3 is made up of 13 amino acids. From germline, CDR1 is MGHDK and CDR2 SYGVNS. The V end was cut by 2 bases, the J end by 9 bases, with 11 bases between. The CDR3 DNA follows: TGTGCCAGCAGTGAAACAGGAGGGGGTGAGCAGTTCTTC. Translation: CASSETGGGEQFF.

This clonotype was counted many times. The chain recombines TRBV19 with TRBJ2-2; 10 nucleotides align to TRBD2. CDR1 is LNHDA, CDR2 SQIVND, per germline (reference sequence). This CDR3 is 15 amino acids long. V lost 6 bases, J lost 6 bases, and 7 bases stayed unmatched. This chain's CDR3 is CASSLGLAEAGELFF. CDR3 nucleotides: TGTGCCAGTAGCCTCGGACTAGCGGAGGCCGGGGAGCTGTTTTTT.

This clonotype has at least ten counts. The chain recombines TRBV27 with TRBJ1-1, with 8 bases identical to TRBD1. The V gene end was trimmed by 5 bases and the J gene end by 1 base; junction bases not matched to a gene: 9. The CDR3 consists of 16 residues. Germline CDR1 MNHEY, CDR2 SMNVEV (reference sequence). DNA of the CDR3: TGTGCCAGCAGTCCGAAGCCGACAGGGGCGAACACTGAAGCTTTCTTT. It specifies CASSPKPTGANTEAFF.

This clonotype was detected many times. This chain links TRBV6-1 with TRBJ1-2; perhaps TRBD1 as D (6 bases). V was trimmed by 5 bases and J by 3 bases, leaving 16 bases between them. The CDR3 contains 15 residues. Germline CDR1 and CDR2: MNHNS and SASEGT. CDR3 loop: CASSPRVGGDYGYTF. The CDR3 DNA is TGTGCCAGCAGTCCCCGTGTTGGGGGCGACTATGGCTACACCTTC.

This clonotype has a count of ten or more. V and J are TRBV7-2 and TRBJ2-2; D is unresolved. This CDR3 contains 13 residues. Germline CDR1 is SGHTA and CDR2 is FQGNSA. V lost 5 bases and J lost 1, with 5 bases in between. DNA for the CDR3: TGTGCCAGCAGCCAGGAGAACACCGGGGAGCTGTTTTTT. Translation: CASSQENTGELFF. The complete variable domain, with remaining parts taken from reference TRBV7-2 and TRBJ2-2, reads GAGVSQSPSNKVTEKGKDVELRCDPISGHTALYWYRQSLGQGLEFLIYFQGNSAPDKSGLPSDRFSAERTGGSVSTLTIQRTQQEDSAVYLCASSQENTGELFFGEGSRLTVL.

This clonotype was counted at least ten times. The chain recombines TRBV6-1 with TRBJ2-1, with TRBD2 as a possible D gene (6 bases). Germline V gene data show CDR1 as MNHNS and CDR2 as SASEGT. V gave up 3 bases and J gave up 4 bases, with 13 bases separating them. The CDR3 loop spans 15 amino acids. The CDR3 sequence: CASSDSRGMYNEQFF. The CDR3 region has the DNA TGTGCCAGCAGTGATTCCCGGGGGATGTACAATGAGCAGTTCTTC.